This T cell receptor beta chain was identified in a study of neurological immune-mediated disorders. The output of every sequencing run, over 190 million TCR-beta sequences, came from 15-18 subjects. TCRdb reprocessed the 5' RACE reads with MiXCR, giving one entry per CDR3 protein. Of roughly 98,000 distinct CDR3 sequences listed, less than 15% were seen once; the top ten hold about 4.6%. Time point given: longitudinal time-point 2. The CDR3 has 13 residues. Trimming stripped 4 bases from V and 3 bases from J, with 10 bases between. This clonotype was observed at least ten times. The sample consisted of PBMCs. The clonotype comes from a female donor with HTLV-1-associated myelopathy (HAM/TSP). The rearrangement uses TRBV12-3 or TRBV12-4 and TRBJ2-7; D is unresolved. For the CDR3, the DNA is TGTGCCAGCAGTTCGCCCTCCCACTACGAGCAGTACTTC. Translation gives CASSSPSHYEQYF.